This is a list of T cell receptor beta chains from one sample in a study of blood T cells in healthy people across ages. In TCRdb, the 5' RACE reads were re-called with MiXCR into one record per CDR3 protein. This sample has 1.5 million to 2 million distinct CDR3 sequences, with roughly 52% found just once. Sequences were obtained from blood. These receptor sequences come from a woman aged 35 to 49 in good health. The CDR3 runs from the conserved cysteine through the conserved F or W. A D gene is named only where the DNA matches it firmly. Clone size is stated in some rows and not others, as once, few, many or a class when expanded.

clone_size: .
v_call: TRBV20-1
j_call: TRBJ2-1
d_call: TRBD2
cdr3_aa: CSARKGLAAYNEQFF
cdr3_nt: TGCAGTGCGCGAAAAGGACTAGCGGCCTACAATGAGCAGTTCTTC

clone_size: .
v_call: TRBV27
j_call: TRBJ2-7
d_call: TRBD1
cdr3_aa: CASSPIDRGRKYEQYF
cdr3_nt: TGTGCCAGCAGTCCTATCGACAGGGGCCGCAAGTACGAGCAGTACTTC

clone_size: .
v_call: TRBV4-2
j_call: TRBJ2-3
d_call: TRBD2
cdr3_aa: CASSHRSRTSRDTQYF
cdr3_nt: TGTGCCAGCAGCCACCGCTCCCGGACTAGCAGAGATACGCAGTATTTT

clone_size: .
v_call: TRBV9
j_call: TRBJ2-1
d_call: TRBD2
cdr3_aa: CASSVGGLAGRGWSYNGQFF
cdr3_nt: TGTGCCAGCAGCGTAGGCGGACTAGCGGGGAGAGGATGGTCCTACAATGGGCAGTTCTTC

clone_size: .
v_call: TRBV5-4
j_call: TRBJ2-7
d_call: TRBD2
cdr3_aa: CASSFPGLAGIGNEQYF
cdr3_nt: TGTGCCAGCAGCTTTCCGGGACTAGCGGGGATTGGCAATGAGCAGTACTTC

clone_size: few
v_call: TRBV20-1
j_call: TRBJ2-1
d_call: .
cdr3_aa: CSARVYGGQNEQFF
cdr3_nt: TGCAGTGCTAGAGTTTACGGGGGGCAGAATGAGCAGTTCTTC

clone_size: .
v_call: TRBV4-3
j_call: TRBJ2-4
d_call: TRBD2
cdr3_aa: CASTHYKPGSGESIPQNIQYF
cdr3_nt: TGCGCCAGCACCCATTATAAGCCGGGTAGCGGGGAATCTATTCCCCAAAACATTCAGTACTTC

clone_size: .
v_call: TRBV5-5
j_call: TRBJ1-1
d_call: .
cdr3_aa: CASTPGPEAFF
cdr3_nt: TGTGCCAGCACCCCCGGGCCTGAAGCTTTCTTT

clone_size: .
v_call: TRBV4-3
j_call: TRBJ2-1
d_call: TRBD1
cdr3_aa: CASSQADRGYEQFF
cdr3_nt: TGCGCCAGCAGCCAAGCTGACAGGGGCTATGAGCAGTTCTTC

clone_size: few
v_call: TRBV20-1
j_call: TRBJ1-1
d_call: .
cdr3_aa: CSAKGPEAFF
cdr3_nt: TGCAGTGCTAAGGGTCCTGAAGCTTTCTTT

clone_size: once
v_call: TRBV7-9
j_call: TRBJ2-1
d_call: .
cdr3_aa: CASSEATFYEQFF
cdr3_nt: TGTGCCAGCAGCGAGGCAACCTTCTACGAGCAGTTCTTC

clone_size: .
v_call: TRBV5-1
j_call: TRBJ1-1
d_call: TRBD1
cdr3_aa: CAIPQGASDTEAFF
cdr3_nt: TGCGCCATCCCACAGGGGGCATCGGACACTGAAGCTTTCTTT

clone_size: .
v_call: TRBV28
j_call: TRBJ2-7
d_call: TRBD2
cdr3_aa: CASSTPYRASGTYEQYF
cdr3_nt: TGTGCCAGCAGTACCCCATATAGGGCTAGCGGAACCTACGAGCAGTACTTC

clone_size: few
v_call: TRBV11-2
j_call: TRBJ1-4
d_call: .
cdr3_aa: CASSLEGRGAANEKLFF
cdr3_nt: TGTGCCAGCAGCTTAGAAGGCAGGGGAGCGGCTAATGAAAAACTGTTTTTT

clone_size: .
v_call: TRBV10-3
j_call: TRBJ1-3
d_call: .
cdr3_aa: CAISSSGNTIYF
cdr3_nt: TGTGCCATCAGTTCCTCAGGAAACACCATATATTTT

clone_size: .
v_call: TRBV29-1
j_call: TRBJ1-1
d_call: .
cdr3_aa: CSVAGTEAFF
cdr3_nt: TGCAGCGTGGCCGGCACTGAAGCTTTCTTT

clone_size: .
v_call: TRBV10-3
j_call: TRBJ1-2
d_call: .
cdr3_aa: CAALSGQGFYGYTF
cdr3_nt: TGTGCCGCCCTCTCAGGGCAGGGTTTCTATGGCTACACCTTC

clone_size: few
v_call: TRBV5-1
j_call: TRBJ1-5
d_call: TRBD1
cdr3_aa: CASSLEGQRNQPQHF
cdr3_nt: TGCGCCAGCAGCTTGGAGGGACAGAGAAATCAGCCCCAGCATTTT

clone_size: .
v_call: TRBV12-3/TRBV12-4
j_call: TRBJ1-5
d_call: .
cdr3_aa: CASSPGGSPQHF
cdr3_nt: TGTGCCAGCAGCCCCGGGGGGAGCCCCCAGCATTTT

clone_size: few
v_call: TRBV12-3/TRBV12-4
j_call: TRBJ2-4
d_call: .
cdr3_aa: CASSLQTVLAKNIQYF
cdr3_nt: TGTGCCAGCAGTCTGCAGACAGTCCTAGCCAAAAACATTCAGTACTTC

clone_size: .
v_call: TRBV27
j_call: TRBJ1-2
d_call: .
cdr3_aa: CASSPPSPRGYTF
cdr3_nt: TGTGCCAGCAGTCCCCCGAGTCCTCGGGGCTACACCTTC

clone_size: .
v_call: TRBV4-1
j_call: TRBJ2-4
d_call: .
cdr3_aa: CASSYNWDAKNIQYF
cdr3_nt: TGCGCCAGCAGTTACAATTGGGACGCCAAAAACATTCAGTACTTC

clone_size: .
v_call: TRBV14
j_call: TRBJ2-1
d_call: .
cdr3_aa: CASSQVRSYNEQFF
cdr3_nt: TGTGCCAGCAGCCAAGTTCGCAGTTACAATGAGCAGTTCTTC

clone_size: .
v_call: TRBV5-1
j_call: TRBJ2-5
d_call: TRBD2
cdr3_aa: CASSSVAGGPRETQYF
cdr3_nt: TGCGCCAGCAGCTCCGTAGCGGGGGGGCCTAGAGAGACCCAGTACTTC

clone_size: .
v_call: TRBV12-3/TRBV12-4
j_call: TRBJ2-3
d_call: TRBD1
cdr3_aa: CASNPQGRLADTQYF
cdr3_nt: TGTGCCAGCAACCCACAGGGGCGTCTAGCAGATACGCAGTATTTT

clone_size: .
v_call: TRBV6-2/TRBV6-3
j_call: TRBJ2-1
d_call: TRBD2
cdr3_aa: CASSGGTSKDNEQFF
cdr3_nt: TGTGCCAGCAGTGGAGGGACTAGTAAAGACAATGAGCAGTTCTTC

clone_size: .
v_call: TRBV6-2/TRBV6-3
j_call: TRBJ2-3
d_call: .
cdr3_aa: CASRYDPGTQYF
cdr3_nt: TGTGCCAGCAGGTACGACCCGGGTACGCAGTATTTT

clone_size: .
v_call: TRBV7-2
j_call: TRBJ1-5
d_call: TRBD1
cdr3_aa: CASSVTGTAKGPQHF
cdr3_nt: TGTGCCAGCAGCGTCACCGGGACAGCTAAGGGGCCCCAGCATTTT

clone_size: .
v_call: TRBV2
j_call: TRBJ1-5
d_call: TRBD1
cdr3_aa: CASRTGEALSQPQHF
cdr3_nt: TGTGCCAGCAGGACAGGGGAGGCCCTGTCCCAGCCCCAGCATTTT

clone_size: .
v_call: TRBV5-1
j_call: TRBJ2-6
d_call: TRBD1
cdr3_aa: CASSLGGLTGTGANVLTF
cdr3_nt: TGCGCCAGCAGCTTGGGCGGACTGACAGGGACTGGGGCCAACGTCCTGACTTTC

clone_size: .
v_call: TRBV2
j_call: TRBJ2-7
d_call: TRBD1
cdr3_aa: CASRDRGISSYEQYF
cdr3_nt: TGTGCCAGCAGGGACAGGGGGATTAGCTCCTACGAGCAGTACTTC

clone_size: few
v_call: TRBV11-1
j_call: TRBJ2-5
d_call: .
cdr3_aa: CASSLAGVTQYF
cdr3_nt: TGTGCCAGCAGTCTAGCTGGGGTTACCCAGTACTTC

clone_size: .
v_call: TRBV18
j_call: TRBJ2-7
d_call: .
cdr3_aa: CASSQVDSPRNEQYF
cdr3_nt: TGTGCCAGCTCACAGGTGGACAGCCCTAGGAACGAGCAGTACTTC

clone_size: .
v_call: TRBV4-3
j_call: TRBJ2-4
d_call: .
cdr3_aa: CASSQDGGPRYF
cdr3_nt: TGCGCCAGCAGCCAAGACGGGGGGCCCAGGTACTTC